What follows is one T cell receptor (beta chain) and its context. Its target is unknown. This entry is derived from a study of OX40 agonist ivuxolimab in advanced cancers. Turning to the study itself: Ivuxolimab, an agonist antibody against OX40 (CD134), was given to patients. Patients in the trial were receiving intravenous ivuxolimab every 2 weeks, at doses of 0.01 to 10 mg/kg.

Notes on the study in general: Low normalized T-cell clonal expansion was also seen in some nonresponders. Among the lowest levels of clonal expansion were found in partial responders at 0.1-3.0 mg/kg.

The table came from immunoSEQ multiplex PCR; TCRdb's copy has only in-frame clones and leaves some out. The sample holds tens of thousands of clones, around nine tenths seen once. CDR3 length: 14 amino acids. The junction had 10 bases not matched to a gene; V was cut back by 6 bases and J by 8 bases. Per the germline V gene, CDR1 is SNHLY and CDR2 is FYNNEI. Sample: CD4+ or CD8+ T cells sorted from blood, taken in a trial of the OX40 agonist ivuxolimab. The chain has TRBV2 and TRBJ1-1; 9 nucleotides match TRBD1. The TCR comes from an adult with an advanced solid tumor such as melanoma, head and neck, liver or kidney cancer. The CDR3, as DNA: TGTGCCAGCAGGGCACCGGGACAGGGCGAAGAAGCTTTCTTT. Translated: CASRAPGQGEEAFF. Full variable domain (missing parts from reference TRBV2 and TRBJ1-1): EPEVTQTPSHQVTQMGQEVILRCVPISNHLYFYWYRQILGQKVEFLVSFYNNEISEKSEIFDDQFSVERPDGSNFTLKIRSTKLEDSAMYFCASRAPGQGEEAFFGQGTRLTVV.